A single sample is the source of the 10 T cell receptor beta chains below, sequenced in a study of cytomegalovirus exposure and HLA in healthy donors. The PCR ran on 60 Vbeta and 13 Jbeta primers. Assay used: immunoSEQ multiplex PCR; TCRdb lists only in-frame clones, some missing. The sample lists 55,000 to 80,000 clones, around 70% occurring once. The source material was PBMCs. The receptors were gathered from a woman younger than 45 in good health and CMV-seropositive.

This clone has more than one count but fewer than ten. In DNA form, the CDR3 reads TGTGCCAGCAGTTACTCCCCGTACACTGAAGCTTTCTTT. Residues: CASSYSPYTEAFF. The chain couples TRBV6-5 to TRBJ1-1; D remains ambiguous. This CDR3 has 13 residues. CDR1 is MNHEY, CDR2 SVGAGI, per germline. Trimming cost V 0 bases and J 3 bases, with 5 bases left between them.

This sequence joins TRBV7-2 and TRBJ1-1, with D possibly being TRBD1 (6 bases). The CDR3 runs to 15 residues. Per the germline V gene, CDR1 is SGHTA and CDR2 is FQGNSA. V lost 5 bases to trimming and J lost 5 bases, with 18 bases between them. CDR3 sequence: CASSPSGGRGTEAFF. In nucleotides, the CDR3 is TGTGCCAGCAGCCCTTCTGGGGGCCGAGGGACTGAAGCTTTCTTT.

J is TRBJ1-2 and V is TRBV27; 9 bases match TRBD1. CDR3 size: 13 residues. Germline V gene data show CDR1 as MNHEY and CDR2 as SMNVEV (reference sequence). The trim removed 8 bases at V and 8 bases at J, leaving 9 bases unmatched. CDR3 sequence reads: CASATGGDGGYTF. DNA of the CDR3: TGTGCCAGCGCGACAGGGGGAGACGGCGGCTACACCTTC.

This chain connects TRBV28 to TRBJ1-1; D gene ambiguous. V shed 5 bases and J shed 3 bases, with 10 bases lying between them. Looked up from germline, CDR1 is MDHEN and CDR2 is SYDVKM. This CDR3 region has 13 residues. CDR3 sequence reads: CASSTDWDTEAFF. DNA of the CDR3: TGTGCCAGCAGTACCGACTGGGACACTGAAGCTTTCTTT.

In this sample, this clone turned up a few times. The gene calls are TRBV28 and TRBJ1-5; 10 bases map to TRBD1. Per germline, CDR1 MDHEN and CDR2 SYDVKM. The CDR3 covers 16 residues. V lost 4 bases to trimming and J lost 5 bases; unmatched junction nucleotides: 8. CDR3 loop: CASSYTYGTGDQPQHF. The CDR3 DNA follows: TGTGCCAGCAGTTACACATACGGGACAGGGGATCAGCCCCAGCATTTT.

The rearrangement uses TRBV30 and TRBJ2-1; TRBD1 matches 10 bases. CDR1 GTSNPN and CDR2 SVGIG come from the germline V gene (reference sequence). The CDR3 consists of 14 residues. With V trimmed by 2 bases and J by 9 bases, 7 bases remained unmatched. CDR3 nucleotides: TGTGCCTGGAGTAGGACAGGGGGGATTGGTGAGCAGTTCTTC. Encoded protein: CAWSRTGGIGEQFF. Together with reference TRBV30 and TRBJ2-1, the CDR3 gives the full variable domain: SQTIHQWPATLVQPVGSPLSLECTVEGTSNPNLYWYRQAAGRGLQLLFYSVGIGQISSEVPQNLSASRPQDRQFILSSKKLLLSDSGFYLCAWSRTGGIGEQFFGPGTRLTVL.

This sequence joins TRBV6-6 and TRBJ2-3; TRBD2 agrees at 11 bases. Germline V lookup: CDR1 MNHNY, CDR2 SVGAGI (reference sequence). V trimming: 7 bases; J trimming: 4 bases; junction bases outside the gene matches: 4. The CDR3 loop spans 14 amino acids. CDR3 coding DNA: TGTGCCAGCACCGTAGCGGGAGGGGCAGATACGCAGTATTTT. The encoded protein is CASTVAGGADTQYF.

V usage is TRBV28 and J usage is TRBJ2-4; 11 bases line up with TRBD2. The CDR3 has 14 amino acids. Per the germline V gene, CDR1 is MDHEN and CDR2 is SYDVKM. J gave up 5 bases and V 5 bases, and 2 bases lay outside the gene matches. Written as DNA, the CDR3 is TGTGCCAGCAGTATGGGACTAGCGGAAAACATTCAGTACTTC. Protein: CASSMGLAENIQYF. Full variable domain (rest looked up from reference TRBV28 and TRBJ2-4): DVKVTQSSRYLVKRTGEKVFLECVQDMDHENMFWYRQDPGLGLRLIYFSYDVKMKEKGDIPEGYSVSREKKERFSLILESASTNQTSMYLCASSMGLAENIQYFGAGTRLSVL.

The V call is TRBV5-6, the J call TRBJ1-5; 10 bases line up with TRBD1. The ends lost 2 bases at V and 8 bases at J; junction bases unmatched: 7. There are 15 residues in the CDR3. Germline assignment: CDR1 SGHDT and CDR2 YYEEEE. CDR3 sequence (DNA): TGTGCCAGCAGCTTCCGGGGACAGGGGAAGAAGCCCCAGCATTTT. This gives the protein CASSFRGQGKKPQHF. The full variable domain, rest sourced from reference TRBV5-6 and TRBJ1-5, is DAGVTQSPTHLIKTRGQQVTLRCSPKSGHDTVSWYQQALGQGPQFIFQYYEEEERQRGNFPDRFSGHQFPNYSSELNVNALLLGDSALYLCASSFRGQGKKPQHFGDGTRLSIL.

The chain combines TRBV5-1 with TRBJ2-2; unclear D gene. The CDR3 consists of 14 residues. Looked up from germline, CDR1 is SGHRS and CDR2 is YFSETQ. Trimming took off 4 bases at V and 6 bases at J, with 13 bases between the two ends. In DNA form, the CDR3 reads TGCGCCAGCAGCCTTCTAAAAGAAGCCGGGGAGCTGTTTTTT. Translation: CASSLLKEAGELFF.